These 29 T cell receptor beta chains came from one sample sequenced in a study of blood T cell repertoires in COVID-19. Clones were sequenced by immunoSEQ multiplex PCR, and TCRdb holds only the in-frame ones, with some missing. Among 120,000 or so clones listed, more than 80% were seen once. Source material: peripheral blood. The receptors stem from a man in his 70s with active or convalescent COVID-19.

This clone came up once. V is TRBV28 and J is TRBJ1-1; no clear D. CDR3 length: 14 residues. Germline V gives CDR1 MDHEN, CDR2 SYDVKM. Deletions cut 6 bases from V and 2 bases from J, with 13 bases between. CDR3 residues: CASRVSGGNTEAFF. CDR3 nucleotides: TGTGCCAGCAGGGTTTCGGGAGGAAACACTGAAGCTTTCTTT.

The rearrangement uses TRBV6-5 and TRBJ2-7; tentatively, D is TRBD2 (6 bases). V lost 6 bases and J 7 bases, leaving 22 bases between the germline ends. The CDR3 runs 15 residues. Germline V gene sequence: CDR1 MNHEY, CDR2 SVGAGI. In DNA form, the CDR3 reads TGTGCCAGCAGCGCCCTTCGGGGGTTGCTTGAGGAGCAGTACTTC. Translation: CASSALRGLLEEQYF.

V usage is TRBV9 and J usage is TRBJ1-4; D ambiguous. Trimming took off 0 bases at V and 8 bases at J, with 11 bases between the two ends. Germline lookup yields CDR1 SGDLS and CDR2 YYNGEE. The CDR3 consists of 14 residues. This CDR3 is CASSVGGEREKLFF. The CDR3 DNA sequence: TGTGCCAGCAGCGTAGGGGGAGAGAGGGAAAAACTGTTTTTT.

J is TRBJ2-5 and V is TRBV6-5; 7 positions match TRBD2. Germline V CDR1 and CDR2: MNHEY, SVGAGI. Trimming took 6 bases from V and 4 from J; bases not matched to a gene: 8. This CDR3 is 14 amino acids long. The CDR3 sequence: CASSLLGGGETQYF. The CDR3 bases are TGTGCCAGCAGCCTTTTGGGGGGGGGAGAGACCCAGTACTTC.

The chain couples TRBV5-1 to TRBJ2-1, with 8 bases lining up with TRBD2. CDR1 is SGHRS, CDR2 YFSETQ, per germline. V gave up 4 bases and J gave up 3 bases; unmatched junction bases: 6. This CDR3 region has 15 residues. This CDR3 reads CASSGPGTSYNEQFF. Written as DNA, the CDR3 is TGCGCCAGCAGCGGTCCAGGGACTAGCTACAATGAGCAGTTCTTC.

The chain employs TRBV15 and TRBJ1-4; D is possibly TRBD1 (5 bases). The V end was cut by 3 bases, the J end by 7 bases, with 18 bases between. The CDR3 runs 16 residues. Germline V gene lookup returns CDR1 LNHNV and CDR2 YYDKDF (reference sequence). DNA of the CDR3: TGTGCCACCAGCAGGGGACCGACAACCGGGGGTGAAAAACTGTTTTTT. Translation: CATSRGPTTGGEKLFF. The variable domain in full, with the rest retrieved from reference TRBV15 and TRBJ1-4, is DAMVIQNPRYQVTQFGKPVTLSCSQTLNHNVMYWYQQKSSQAPKLLFHYYDKDFNNEADTPDNFQSRRPNTSFCFLDIRSPGLGDTAMYLCATSRGPTTGGEKLFFGSGTQLSVL.

The genes are TRBV4-2 and TRBJ2-7; 9 positions match TRBD2. Trimming at V came to 4 bases and at J to 3 bases, leaving 1 base not matched to a gene. The CDR3 is made up of 13 amino acids. CDR1 and CDR2 (germline): LGHNA, YNFKEQ. In DNA form, the CDR3 reads TGTGCCAGCAGCCTTAGCGGGGGCTACGAGCAGTACTTC. Translated: CASSLSGGYEQYF.

The gene calls are TRBV5-1 and TRBJ1-4; D unclear. This CDR3 is built from 14 residues. V lost 3 bases and J lost 8, with 14 bases in between. The germline V gene has CDR1 SGHRS and CDR2 YFSETQ. CDR3 protein: CASSSGGLEEKLFF. The CDR3 nucleotides read TGCGCCAGCAGCTCTGGTGGGTTGGAGGAAAAACTGTTTTTT.

This chain uses TRBV19 with TRBJ2-6; unclear D gene. V was shortened by 1 base and J by 4 bases, with 11 bases between the two germline ends. Germline V gene data show CDR1 as LNHDA and CDR2 as SQIVND (reference sequence). The CDR3 has 16 amino acids. The CDR3 coding sequence is TGTGCCAGTAGTATAGTCCACTCATTAGGGGCCAACGTCCTGACTTTC. Its protein product is CASSIVHSLGANVLTF.

The rearrangement uses TRBV6-5 and TRBJ2-1, with 8 bases that match TRBD2. The CDR3 sequence is 15 residues long. Trimming took 2 bases from V and 4 from J; bases not matched to a gene: 4. Germline V gene lookup returns CDR1 MNHEY and CDR2 SVGAGI. CDR3 sequence reads: CASSYRPGGYNEQFF. The CDR3 DNA reads TGTGCCAGCAGTTACCGGCCGGGAGGGTACAATGAGCAGTTCTTC.

This rearrangement joins TRBV28 to TRBJ1-1; 8 nucleotides align to TRBD1. This CDR3 region has 15 residues. The V and J ends lost 4 bases and 1 base, in that order; junction bases with no gene match: 5. Germline values: CDR1 MDHEN, CDR2 SYDVKM. The CDR3 DNA sequence: TGTGCCAGCAGTTCCGGACAGGGACCGAACACTGAAGCTTTCTTT. It specifies CASSSGQGPNTEAFF.

The chain carries TRBV19 and TRBJ1-5; the D gene is possibly TRBD1 (5 bases). The length of the CDR3 is 14 residues. Trimming shortened V by 3 bases and J by 3 bases, and 9 bases separated the two germline ends. Germline lookup yields CDR1 LNHDA and CDR2 SQIVND (reference sequence). The CDR3 DNA reads TGTGCCAGTAGTATGGGCAGGGTCAATCAGCCCCAGCATTTT. Its translation: CASSMGRVNQPQHF.

For the CDR3, the DNA is TGCAGCGTTGCCGGACAATGGCCGCAGGGCTACACCTTC. Translating it yields CSVAGQWPQGYTF. The chain combines TRBV29-1 with TRBJ1-2, with a possible D match to TRBD1 (5 bases). The V end was cut by 4 bases, the J end by 8 bases, with 17 bases between. CDR1 is SQVTM, CDR2 ANQGSEA, per germline. This CDR3 has 13 residues.

V is TRBV6-1 and J is TRBJ2-3; the match to TRBD2 covers 8 bases. Germline values: CDR1 MNHNS, CDR2 SASEGT. CDR3 length: 16 residues. Trimming took 1 base from V and 5 from J; bases not matched to a gene: 8. DNA of the CDR3: TGTGCCAGCAGTGAAGAGGGGCGGGAGGTGCTAGATACGCAGTATTTT. The encoded protein is CASSEEGREVLDTQYF.

The chain recombines TRBV19 with TRBJ1-5; D perhaps matches TRBD1 (5 bases). The germline V gene encodes CDR1 LNHDA and CDR2 SQIVND (reference sequence). V was shortened by 8 bases and J by 7 bases, with 15 bases between the two germline ends. This CDR3 is 13 amino acids long. Here the CDR3 reads CASDGGPKQPQHF. CDR3 in DNA: TGTGCCAGTGACGGGGGTCCAAAACAGCCCCAGCATTTT.

The rearrangement links TRBV19 to TRBJ2-3; D is possibly TRBD1 (5 bases). CDR1 and CDR2 (germline): LNHDA, SQIVND (reference sequence). Trimming took off 7 bases at V and 1 base at J, with 9 bases between the two ends. This CDR3 has 13 amino acids. CDR3 nucleotide sequence: TGTGCCAGTACACAGGACGGCACAGATACGCAGTATTTT. Its translation: CASTQDGTDTQYF.

The chain links TRBV12-3 or TRBV12-4 to TRBJ2-7; possibly TRBD2 for D (5 bases). The CDR3 extends over 13 amino acids. Between the trimmed V and J ends, which lost 3 bases and 3 bases, there was a span of 9 bases. CDR3 amino acids: CASSFRGFYEQYF. CDR3 DNA sequence: TGTGCCAGCAGTTTCCGGGGTTTCTACGAGCAGTACTTC.

The chain employs TRBV6-4 and TRBJ2-2; 9 bases are a match to TRBD1. CDR3 size: 15 residues. Germline CDR1 reads MRHNA; CDR2 reads SNTAGT. The ends lost 7 bases at V and 1 base at J; junction bases unmatched: 4. The CDR3 sequence is CASKRQGGNTGELFF. CDR3 DNA sequence: TGTGCCAGCAAGAGACAGGGGGGGAACACCGGGGAGCTGTTTTTT.

The J gene is TRBJ1-2, the V gene TRBV4-1; TRBD1 agrees at 9 bases. There are 14 residues in the CDR3. V shed 6 bases, J shed 2 bases, and the junction held 4 bases outside the gene matches. Germline assignment: CDR1 MGHRA and CDR2 YSYEKL. The CDR3 loop reads CASSRTGENYGYTF. DNA of the CDR3: TGCGCCAGCAGTCGGACAGGGGAGAACTATGGCTACACCTTC.

V usage is TRBV27 and J usage is TRBJ1-1; tentatively, D is TRBD1 (6 bases). Looked up from germline, CDR1 is MNHEY and CDR2 is SMNVEV (reference sequence). This CDR3 region has 16 residues. V lost 6 bases to trimming and J lost 3 bases, with 20 bases between them. The CDR3 region is CASSPRKKDSYTEAFF. Written as DNA, the CDR3 is TGTGCCAGCAGCCCAAGAAAGAAGGACAGCTACACTGAAGCTTTCTTT.

The CDR3 region is CASSLTARHEQFF. In DNA, the CDR3 is TGTGCCAGCAGTTTGACTGCGCGGCATGAGCAGTTCTTC. The chain combines TRBV27 with TRBJ2-1; D is ambiguous. Germline assignment: CDR1 MNHEY and CDR2 SMNVEV (reference sequence). The V and J ends lost 3 bases and 8 bases respectively, with 11 bases between them. This CDR3 comprises 13 residues.

The chain recombines TRBV9 with TRBJ2-1, with 7 bases matching TRBD2. V gave up 0 bases and J gave up 0 bases; unmatched junction bases: 12. This CDR3 is built from 19 residues. Germline V gene lookup returns CDR1 SGDLS and CDR2 YYNGEE. CDR3 sequence (DNA): TGTGCCAGCAGCGTAGCGGGCAGCGGGACGGTAGGCTCCTACAATGAGCAGTTCTTC. Translated: CASSVAGSGTVGSYNEQFF.

The gene calls are TRBV19 and TRBJ1-1, with 8 bases lining up with TRBD1. V shed 5 bases, J shed 1 base, and the junction held 3 bases outside the gene matches. There are 14 residues in the CDR3. CDR1 is LNHDA and CDR2 is SQIVND in the germline V gene (reference sequence). Written as DNA, the CDR3 is TGTGCCAGTAGTTTGGGGACAGGGAACACTGAAGCTTTCTTT. Amino acid sequence: CASSLGTGNTEAFF.

The chain combines TRBV5-1 with TRBJ1-1, with D possibly matching TRBD1 (5 bases). Deletions cut 3 bases from V and 3 bases from J, with 12 bases between. This CDR3 comprises 14 residues. Germline CDR1 SGHRS, CDR2 YFSETQ. The CDR3 DNA reads as TGCGCCAGCAGCTCCCTGGGGGGGGACACTGAAGCTTTCTTT. Its translation is CASSSLGGDTEAFF.

The CDR3 coding sequence is TGTGCCTGGAGTCCAGGGGGACCTAATGAAAAACTGTTTTTT. This sequence encodes CAWSPGGPNEKLFF. V is TRBV30 and J is TRBJ1-4; TRBD1 matches 7 bases. Germline CDR1 GTSNPN, CDR2 SVGIG (reference sequence). The CDR3 has 14 amino acids. J was trimmed by 3 bases and V by 2 bases; bases with no gene match: 3.

This rearrangement joins TRBV10-3 to TRBJ2-3; possibly TRBD1 for D (6 bases). Germline-derived CDR1 and CDR2 are ENHRY and SYGVKD. Trimming took 0 bases from V and 11 from J, leaving 12 bases between them. This CDR3 region has 13 residues. The DNA of the CDR3 is TGTGCCATCAGTGAGTCGCCTGAGGACAGGCAGTATTTT. This translates into CAISESPEDRQYF.

The chain uses TRBV6-2 or TRBV6-3 and TRBJ1-1; D is uncertain. Trimming left V 2 bases short and J 0 bases short, with 4 bases between. Germline assignment: CDR1 MNHEY and CDR2 SVGEGT. There are 13 residues in the CDR3. The CDR3 region is CASSYRVNTEAFF. CDR3 coding DNA: TGTGCCAGCAGTTACCGTGTGAACACTGAAGCTTTCTTT.

On this clone itself: The junction shows a germline mismatch at one end, possibly a read error. The chain recombines TRBV5-1 with TRBJ2-5; no firm D call. The CDR3 has 13 residues. Germline-derived CDR1 and CDR2 are SGHRS and YFSETQ. The CDR3 bases are TGCGCCAGCAGCGCCGGCATGGAAGAGGCCCAGTACTTC. It specifies CASSAGMEEAQYF.

The chain carries TRBV4-1 and TRBJ1-4; 7 bases match TRBD1. The CDR3 consists of 16 residues. V was pared by 0 bases and J by 5 bases, with 6 bases of the junction left unmatched. CDR1 is MGHRA, CDR2 YSYEKL, per germline. CDR3 loop: CASSQEAGTVNEKLFF. Written as DNA, the CDR3 is TGCGCCAGCAGCCAAGAAGCCGGGACAGTAAATGAAAAACTGTTTTTT.